What follows are 3 T cell receptor beta chains derived from one specimen sequenced in a study of vaccination effects on CD4 cells after COVID-19. Generated by immunoSEQ multiplex PCR, the TCRdb table keeps only in-frame clones and is missing some. The top ten hold under 6% of the sample, which has nearly 30,000 clones, around 85% seen once. Their antigen targets remain unknown. Expansion with viral peptide pools was applied to antigen-specific CD4+ T cells by the ViraFEST assay prior to sequencing. Once cultured for 10 days, the cells underwent separation to obtain CD4+ T cells. Each participant was administered two doses of either the BNT162b2 or the mRNA-1273 vaccine. The sequences come from CD4+ T cells from PBMCs cultured with SARS-CoV-2 spike peptides, collected after COVID-19 vaccination. All receptors derive from a human donor who received a COVID-19 vaccine. Some clones in this sample may be carry-over from other donors' samples.

In nucleotides, the CDR3 is TGCGCCAGCAGCTTCCCGGCGGACAGGGATCCAAACACCGGGGAGCTGTTTTTT. Translated, it gives CASSFPADRDPNTGELFF. The V gene is TRBV5-1, the J gene TRBJ2-2; TRBD1 agrees at 8 bases. Germline loops: CDR1 SGHRS, CDR2 YFSETQ. There are 18 residues in the CDR3. The J segment lost 2 bases and the V segment lost 2 bases, leaving 11 bases of the junction unmatched.

The chain recombines TRBV7-9 with TRBJ1-2; TRBD1 might be the D (5 bases). Germline V gene sequence: CDR1 SEHNR, CDR2 FQNEAQ (reference sequence). Trimming removed 6 bases at V and 3 bases at J, with 14 bases between. The CDR3 has 14 residues. As DNA, the CDR3 is TGTGCCAGCAGTGCCCTAGGGGTGGACTATGGCTACACCTTC. Protein product: CASSALGVDYGYTF. The full variable domain, in which reference TRBV7-9 and TRBJ1-2 provide the parts outside the CDR3, is DTGVSQNPRHKITKRGQNVTFRCDPISEHNRLYWYRQTLGQGPEFLTYFQNEAQLEKSRLLSDRFSAERPKGSFSTLEIQRTEQGDSAMYLCASSALGVDYGYTFGSGTRLTVV.

The genes are TRBV18 and TRBJ2-5; the match to TRBD2 covers 10 bases. Germline assignment: CDR1 KGHSH and CDR2 LQKENI. Trimming at V came to 2 bases and at J to 3 bases, leaving 0 bases not matched to a gene. This CDR3 has 14 amino acids. CDR3 sequence: CASSPGLAEETQYF. CDR3 in DNA: TGTGCCAGCTCACCAGGACTAGCGGAAGAGACCCAGTACTTC.